The 10 T cell receptor beta chains given below trace back to one sample, sequenced in a study of blood T cell repertoires in COVID-19 (TCRdb year 2020). The library came from the immunoSEQ multiplex PCR assay. TCRdb stores this immuneACCESS table with in-frame sequences only. Part of the clones is absent; in the studies checked, under half of the shortfall reflects unresolved V genes, and no reason is known for the rest. This sample is represented by fewer than 300,000 clones; 84% of them were singletons. Of the sample, around 1.6% is held by the ten largest clones. Sequenced: peripheral blood. The receptors were sampled from a human donor with COVID-19, enrolled during active disease. The donor label of this sample is uncertain.

V is TRBV30 and J is TRBJ2-7; 11 bases agree with TRBD2. The CDR3 has 13 amino acids. The ends lost 3 bases at V and 4 bases at J; junction bases unmatched: 2. The germline CDR1 and CDR2 sequences are GTSNPN and SVGIG (reference sequence). The CDR3 sequence is CAWSTSGGYEQYF. The DNA of the CDR3 is TGTGCCTGGAGCACTAGCGGGGGTTACGAGCAGTACTTC.

V is TRBV27 and J is TRBJ2-7, with D perhaps matching TRBD1 (6 bases). Germline V lookup: CDR1 MNHEY, CDR2 SMNVEV (reference sequence). The CDR3 spans 15 residues. Trimming took 8 bases from V and 3 from J, leaving 20 bases between them. The CDR3 loop reads CASRTGQGPFYEQYF. The CDR3 DNA reads TGTGCCAGCCGAACAGGGCAAGGTCCGTTCTACGAGCAGTACTTC.

This clone was observed once. The rearrangement uses TRBV19 and TRBJ2-7; D possibly corresponds to TRBD2 (6 bases). Looked up from germline, CDR1 is LNHDA and CDR2 is SQIVND (reference sequence). The CDR3 totals 15 residues. Trimming left V 7 bases short and J 10 bases short, with 26 bases between. This CDR3 reads CASTASSPGLGSQYF. For the CDR3, the DNA is TGTGCCAGTACCGCCTCCTCACCGGGACTGGGAAGCCAGTACTTC.

The chain links TRBV28 to TRBJ1-1; weak D call: TRBD1 (5 bases). The CDR3 totals 14 residues. From germline, CDR1 is MDHEN and CDR2 SYDVKM. V dropped 7 bases and J dropped 0 bases, with 12 bases sitting between them. CDR3 coding DNA: TGTGCCAGCACCTGGACAAGTATGAACACTGAAGCTTTCTTT. Encoded protein: CASTWTSMNTEAFF.

The rearrangement uses TRBV9 and TRBJ2-2; 12 bases fit TRBD2. From germline, CDR1 is SGDLS and CDR2 YYNGEE. V was pared by 4 bases and J by 6 bases, with 4 bases of the junction left unmatched. The CDR3 sequence is 15 residues long. The CDR3: CASSPRTSGAGELFF. In nucleotides, the CDR3 is TGTGCCAGCAGCCCGCGGACTAGCGGGGCCGGGGAGCTGTTTTTT.

This chain uses TRBV27 with TRBJ2-7; 7 nucleotides align to TRBD2. The trim removed 0 bases at V and 6 bases at J, leaving 14 bases unmatched. Germline assignment: CDR1 MNHEY and CDR2 SMNVEV (reference sequence). The length of the CDR3 is 17 residues. CDR3 DNA sequence: TGTGCCAGCAGTTTATCTGCACCGGGACTACCTTTAGGCGAGCAGTACTTC. Amino acids: CASSLSAPGLPLGEQYF.

The chain is built from TRBV5-6 and TRBJ2-5; unclear D gene. The CDR3 covers 15 residues. Germline CDR1 reads SGHDT; CDR2 reads YYEEEE. The ends were cut back, 4 bases at V and 4 bases at J, with 17 bases in the middle. In nucleotides, the CDR3 is TGTGCCAGCAGCCCAAGATCCTCCGCGGTAGAGACCCAGTACTTC. Translation: CASSPRSSAVETQYF.

This clone was detected once. The CDR3 region is CASSVLAGGWAYNEQFF. CDR3 sequence (DNA): TGTGCCAGCAGCGTACTAGCGGGAGGTTGGGCCTACAATGAGCAGTTCTTC. This chain connects TRBV9 to TRBJ2-1, with 11 bases matching TRBD2. J was trimmed by 2 bases and V by 1 base; bases with no gene match: 5. There are 17 residues in the CDR3. Germline lookup yields CDR1 SGDLS and CDR2 YYNGEE.

V gene TRBV28 combines with J gene TRBJ2-1, with 9 bases aligning to TRBD2. Looked up from germline, CDR1 is MDHEN and CDR2 is SYDVKM. CDR3 size: 17 residues. J lost 6 bases, V lost 5 bases, and 14 bases had no gene match. The chain's CDR3 is CASSPPGLAGAGNEQFF. In DNA form, the CDR3 reads TGTGCCAGCAGTCCCCCGGGTTTAGCGGGAGCAGGCAATGAGCAGTTCTTC. The whole variable domain, filled in from reference TRBV28 and TRBJ2-1, reads DVKVTQSSRYLVKRTGEKVFLECVQDMDHENMFWYRQDPGLGLRLIYFSYDVKMKEKGDIPEGYSVSREKKERFSLILESASTNQTSMYLCASSPPGLAGAGNEQFFGPGTRLTVL.

The chain links TRBV28 to TRBJ1-2, with D uncertain. Germline-derived CDR1 and CDR2 are MDHEN and SYDVKM. This CDR3 region has 14 residues. V dropped 5 bases and J dropped 4 bases, with 14 bases sitting between them. CDR3 DNA sequence: TGTGCCAGCAGTCCAGGCCTACAGATCTATGGCTACACCTTC. This translates into CASSPGLQIYGYTF.